This T cell receptor (beta chain) stems from a study of PD-1 blockade in classical Hodgkin lymphoma (dated by TCRdb to about 2020). For context, the study as a whole: Nivolumab dosing was 3 mg/kg intravenously every 2 weeks, continuing until either disease progression or unacceptable toxicity. A peripheral blood immune signature of response to PD-1 blockade in classical Hodgkin lymphoma was defined using TCR beta sequencing and CyTOF.

The meaning of the sample's time point label: cycle 2 day 1 (C2D1) of nivolumab. Relapse after autologous stem cell transplantation had occurred in all trial patients, and cohorts A, B and C were distinguished by prior brentuximab vedotin exposure. The trial cohort comprised roughly 50 patients with relapsed/refractory classical Hodgkin lymphoma whose best overall responses were complete response, partial response or progressive disease. Trial patients were treated with single-agent nivolumab in the multi-cohort phase II CheckMate 205 trial. An independent review committee assessed best overall response by applying the 2007 International Working Group response criteria. Trial PBMCs were collected immediately before nivolumab initiation (C1D1) and during therapy at cycle 2 day 1 and cycle 4 day 1. Peripheral blood was collected in 8 mL Vacutainer Cell Preparation Tubes, from which PBMCs were isolated by centrifugation and then cryopreserved.

Reading the germline V gene gives CDR1 ENHRY and CDR2 SYGVKD. The CDR3 measures 17 amino acids from cysteine to phenylalanine. The only DNA kept is the CDR3, 51 bases in frame from the first base. V drops 0 bases and J drops 4 bases, leaving 18 bases in between. General findings and caveats noted by the study authors: Baseline TCR diversity was reported as lower in newly diagnosed patients than in healthy donors, and lower still in relapsed/refractory patients. By C4D1, a significant rise was seen in CD4+ TCR diversity but not in CD8+ TCR diversity (p=0.0027 vs p=0.16), and the rise was most apparent among complete responders (p=0.02). The study was limited to a single clinical trial cohort, and causes of repertoire differences, possibly disease activity or prior therapy, remained undefined. Trial patients with a complete response had baseline diversity similar to that of newly diagnosed patients, while partial responders and progressors had significantly lower diversity. Diversity was lower in patients who began nivolumab less than 1 year after ASCT, so these patients were left out of later analyses to avoid confounding by immune reconstitution.

Genomic DNA was isolated using the Qiagen DNeasy kit from unsorted PBMCs as well as from negatively selected CD4+ and CD8+ fractions. TCR beta CDR3 regions were subjected to amplification by immunoSEQ multiplex PCR with primers that anneal to V and J segments. Amplification bias was minimized using a synthetic immune receptor repertoire, and residual bias was removed computationally after sequencing. The study's processing was this. Custom Python scripts were used to quantify repertoire diversity as the Shannon entropy index. The unsorted, CD4+ and CD8+ repertoires were each analyzed separately, with the exception of combined analyses, where CD4+ and CD8+ sequences were merged in silico. Clonal expansion was defined as a frequency increase of at least 2-fold after treatment compared with C1D1, and clones undetected at baseline were assigned a pseudocount of 0.5. Singleton clones were defined as clones with 0 or 1 copy at C1D1, and non-singleton clones were defined as clones with 2 or more copies. Clones expanded in unsorted samples were labelled as CD4+, CD8+ or unknown by matching protein sequences in sorted samples from the same patient. Wilcoxon tests on paired samples were used to test diversity changes from C1D1 to C4D1. What TCRdb holds here is the immuneACCESS table cut down to in-frame rearrangements. Part of the clones is not present; checked against another copy, under half of the missing clones reflect an unresolved V gene, and the others are unexplained. The D gene and trimming were derived from the DNA, and the V and J assignments and clone size from that table. The sample table shows around 150,000 clones, and approximately 81% are seen once. Approximately 9.6% of the sample goes to the ten largest clones.

Turning to this clone: Its specific antigen is unknown. The input lacks base qualities; no much larger clone sits a single base away.

The source is a human donor with classical Hodgkin lymphoma. This sample comprised peripheral blood mononuclear cells (PBMCs), obtained before the second cycle of nivolumab. The chain joins TRBV10-3 to TRBJ1-2; tentative D gene TRBD1, with 5 bases matching. The CDR3 sequence is CAISESNIKDSPYGYTF. Read as DNA, the sequence is TGTGCCATCAGTGAGTCCAACATTAAAGACAGCCCCTATGGCTACACCTTC.